The T cell receptor beta chain described here comes from a study of cytomegalovirus exposure and HLA in healthy donors. Turning to this clone: Its antigen is not known.

Generated by immunoSEQ multiplex PCR, the TCRdb table keeps only in-frame clones and is missing some. Of 130,000 to 150,000 clones in the sample, 86% are singletons; the top ten hold less than 3.5%. The study, taken as a whole, reports: The investigators catalogued 150 to 200 TCR beta chains as cytomegalovirus-associated.

Trimming left V 5 bases short and J 1 base short, with 12 bases between. CDR3 length equals 15 residues. Germline V CDR1 and CDR2: SNHLY, FYNNEI. The chain uses TRBV2 and TRBJ1-5; a possible D gene is TRBD1 (6 bases). Sequenced sample: PBMCs. This clonotype was sampled from a man aged 18 to 30 in good health and CMV-seronegative. CDR3 sequence (DNA): TGTGCCAGCAGTTCCGACAGGACCAGCAATCAGCCCCAGCATTTT. Protein: CASSSDRTSNQPQHF. The variable domain in full, with the rest retrieved from reference TRBV2 and TRBJ1-5, is EPEVTQTPSHQVTQMGQEVILRCVPISNHLYFYWYRQILGQKVEFLVSFYNNEISEKSEIFDDQFSVERPDGSNFTLKIRSTKLEDSAMYFCASSSDRTSNQPQHFGDGTRLSIL.